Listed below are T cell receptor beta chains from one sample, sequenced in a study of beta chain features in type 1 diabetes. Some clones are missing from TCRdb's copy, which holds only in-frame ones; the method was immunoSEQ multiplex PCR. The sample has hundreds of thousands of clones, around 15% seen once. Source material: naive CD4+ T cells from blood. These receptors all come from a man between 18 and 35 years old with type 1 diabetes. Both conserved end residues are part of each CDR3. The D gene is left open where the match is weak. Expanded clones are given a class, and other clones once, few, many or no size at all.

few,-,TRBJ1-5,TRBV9,TGTGCCAGCAGCGTCGGAGGGACGAATCAGCCCCAGCATTTT,CASSVGGTNQPQHF
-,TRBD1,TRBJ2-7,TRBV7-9,TGTGCCAGCAGCTGGGGACAGGACCCCTACGAGCAGTACTTC,CASSWGQDPYEQYF
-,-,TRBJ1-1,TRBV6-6,TGTGCCAGCAGTTACTTGGCTGAAGCTTTCTTT,CASSYLAEAFF
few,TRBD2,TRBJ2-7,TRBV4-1,TGCGCCAGCAGCCAATGGCTAGCGGGGATCTCCTACGAGCAGTACTTC,CASSQWLAGISYEQYF
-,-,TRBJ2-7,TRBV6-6,TGTGCCAGCAGCTCCGACAGCACCTACGAGCAGTACTTC,CASSSDSTYEQYF
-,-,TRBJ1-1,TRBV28,TGTGCCAGCAAAAAGGCGGGGGGAACTGAAGCTTTCTTT,CASKKAGGTEAFF
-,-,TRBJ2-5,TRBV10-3,TGTGCCATCAGTGAAAATGGGTCTAAGACCCAGTACTTC,CAISENGSKTQYF
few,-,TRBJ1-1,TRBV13,TGTGCCAGCAGCTTACTCCAGAACACTGAAGCTTTCTTT,CASSLLQNTEAFF
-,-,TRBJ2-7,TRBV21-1,TGTGCCAGCACCCAGGGACCGAGGACGTGGGAGCAGTACTTC,CASTQGPRTWEQYF
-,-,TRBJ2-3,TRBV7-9,TGTGCCAGCAGCCCCCAGGGGTACACAGATACGCAGTATTTT,CASSPQGYTDTQYF
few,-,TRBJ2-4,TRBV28,TGTGCCAGCAGTTTCGGGGGGACAAAAAACATTCAGTACTTC,CASSFGGTKNIQYF
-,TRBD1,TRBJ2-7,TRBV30,TGTGCCTGGAGTGTACAGGGGAACGAGCAGTACTTC,CAWSVQGNEQYF
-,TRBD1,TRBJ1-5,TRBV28,TGTGCCAGCAGCCCACCAGGGGGGAATCAGCCCCAGCATTTT,CASSPPGGNQPQHF
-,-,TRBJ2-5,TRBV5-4,TGTGCCAGCAGCCTCAGGCTCGGAGAAGAGACCCAGTACTTC,CASSLRLGEETQYF
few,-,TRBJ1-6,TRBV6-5,TGTGCCAGCAGTCGGGACACATATAATTCACCCCTCCACTTT,CASSRDTYNSPLHF
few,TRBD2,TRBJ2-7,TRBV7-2,TGTGCCAGCAGCCAAGCGGGGGGGCTCTACGAGCAGTACTTC,CASSQAGGLYEQYF
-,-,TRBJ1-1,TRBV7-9,TGTGCCAGCAGCCCAGCGGGGACTGAAGCTTTCTTT,CASSPAGTEAFF
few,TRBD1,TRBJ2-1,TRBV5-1,TGCGCCAGCAGCTTGGGAGTGACCGACAGGGAGCCCTACAATGAGCAGTTCTTC,CASSLGVTDREPYNEQFF
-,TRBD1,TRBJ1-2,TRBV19,TGTGCCAGTAGCACGACGGACAGGGTATATGGCTACACCTTC,CASSTTDRVYGYTF
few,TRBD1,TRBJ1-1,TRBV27,TGTGCCAGCAGATATGGGGACAGGAACACTGAAGCTTTCTTT,CASRYGDRNTEAFF
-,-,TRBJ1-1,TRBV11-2,TGTGCCAGCAGCCCCCGGGCGCCTTACACTGAAGCTTTCTTT,CASSPRAPYTEAFF
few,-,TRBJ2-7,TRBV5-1,TGCGCCAGCAGCTTGATCGGGACTTACAGCTCCTACGAGCAGTACTTC,CASSLIGTYSSYEQYF
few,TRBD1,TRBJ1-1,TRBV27,TGTGCCAGCAGTTTACCGAACACAGGGGACACTGAAGCTTTCTTT,CASSLPNTGDTEAFF
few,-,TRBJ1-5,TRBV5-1,TGCGCCAGCAGCCCGGACAGAGATCAGCCCCAGCATTTT,CASSPDRDQPQHF
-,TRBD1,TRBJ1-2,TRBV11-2,TGTGCCAGCAGCGGGACAGTGAATAACTATGGCTACACCTTC,CASSGTVNNYGYTF
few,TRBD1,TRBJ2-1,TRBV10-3,TGTGCCATCAGGGGGACAGGGATCTACAATGAGCAGTTCTTC,CAIRGTGIYNEQFF
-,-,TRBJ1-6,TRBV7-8,TGTGCCAGCAGCTTAGCAAGGAGCTCCTATAATTCACCCCTCCACTTT,CASSLARSSYNSPLHF
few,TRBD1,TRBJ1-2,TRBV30,TGTGCCTGGAAGTCACAGGGGGCATTCAGGGGCTACACCTTC,CAWKSQGAFRGYTF
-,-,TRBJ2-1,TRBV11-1,TGTGCCAGCAGCTTACAAGGTACCGGGCAGTTCTTC,CASSLQGTGQFF
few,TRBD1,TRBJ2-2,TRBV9,TGTGCCAGCAGCGTCTCCGGGACAGGGTTATTCGGGGAGCTGTTTTTT,CASSVSGTGLFGELFF
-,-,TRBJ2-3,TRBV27,TGTGCCAGCAGTTCTGAGGGGACAGATACGCAGTATTTT,CASSSEGTDTQYF
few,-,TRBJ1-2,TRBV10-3,TGTGCCATCAGTGAGTCAAGGGAAAGGAAATATGGCTACACCTTC,CAISESRERKYGYTF
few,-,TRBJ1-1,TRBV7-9,TGTGCCAGCAGCTTAGTGTTATACACTGAAGCTTTCTTT,CASSLVLYTEAFF
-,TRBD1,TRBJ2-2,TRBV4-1,TGCGCCAGCAGCCGATCGGGACAGCCGAACACCGGGGAGCTGTTTTTT,CASSRSGQPNTGELFF
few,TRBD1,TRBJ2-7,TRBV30,TGTGCCTGGAGTGAGGGACAGTCCTACGAGCAGTACTTC,CAWSEGQSYEQYF
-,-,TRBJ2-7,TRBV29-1,TGCAGCTATAAGGCACCCTCCTACGAGCAGTACTTC,CSYKAPSYEQYF
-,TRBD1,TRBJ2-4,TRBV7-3,TGTGCCAGCAGCTTCAACAGGGGGCCCTGGGTAACGGCCAAAAACATTCAGTACTTC,CASSFNRGPWVTAKNIQYF
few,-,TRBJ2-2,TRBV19,TGTGCCAGTAGGACTTCGGACAGTTACACCGGGGAGCTGTTTTTT,CASRTSDSYTGELFF
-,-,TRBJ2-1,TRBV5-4,TGTGCCAGCAGCTTTATCGGGGGTAACAATGAGCAGTTCTTC,CASSFIGGNNEQFF
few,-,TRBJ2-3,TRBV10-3,TGTGCCATCGGGGTTTTCACAGATACGCAGTATTTT,CAIGVFTDTQYF
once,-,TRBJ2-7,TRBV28,TGTGCCAGCAGTTTAGATAGGGAGGTGTACTTC,CASSLDREVYF
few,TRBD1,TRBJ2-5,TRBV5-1,TGCGCCAGCAACTTGGCGGGACAGGTTCACGAGACCCAGTACTTC,CASNLAGQVHETQYF
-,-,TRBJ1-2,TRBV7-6,TGTGCCAGCACCCCAGGGGCTAGAGGGGACTATGGCTACACCTTC,CASTPGARGDYGYTF
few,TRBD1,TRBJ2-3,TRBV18,TGTGCCAGCTCACCACTGGGACAGGGGGCAGATACGCAGTATTTT,CASSPLGQGADTQYF
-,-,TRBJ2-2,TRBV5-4,TGTGCCAGCAGCTTGGTGGGGACGAGCACCGGGGAGCTGTTTTTT,CASSLVGTSTGELFF
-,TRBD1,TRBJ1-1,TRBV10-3,TGTGCCATCACTCCAAGGCCTGACAGGGGAGTGAACACTGAAGCTTTCTTT,CAITPRPDRGVNTEAFF
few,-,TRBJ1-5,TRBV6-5,TGTGCCAGCACCCCAGCCCGGAATTTGGGGCAGCCCCAGCATTTT,CASTPARNLGQPQHF
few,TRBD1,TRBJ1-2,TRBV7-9,TGTGCCAGCAGCTTGAGGGGGCAGGTCAATGGCTACACCTTC,CASSLRGQVNGYTF
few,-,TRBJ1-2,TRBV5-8,TGTGCCAGCAGGCTGAGGTACAACTCCGCCTATGGCTACACCTTC,CASRLRYNSAYGYTF
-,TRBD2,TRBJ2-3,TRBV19,TGTGCCAGTCGGAGACTAGCGGGAGACACAGATACGCAGTATTTT,CASRRLAGDTDTQYF
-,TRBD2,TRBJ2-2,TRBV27,TGTGCCAGCAGTTTTTGGCTAGCGGGTACCGGGGAGCTGTTTTTT,CASSFWLAGTGELFF
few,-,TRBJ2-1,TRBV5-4,TGTGCCAGCAGCTTGATGGGCAGCCATGAGCAGTTCTTC,CASSLMGSHEQFF